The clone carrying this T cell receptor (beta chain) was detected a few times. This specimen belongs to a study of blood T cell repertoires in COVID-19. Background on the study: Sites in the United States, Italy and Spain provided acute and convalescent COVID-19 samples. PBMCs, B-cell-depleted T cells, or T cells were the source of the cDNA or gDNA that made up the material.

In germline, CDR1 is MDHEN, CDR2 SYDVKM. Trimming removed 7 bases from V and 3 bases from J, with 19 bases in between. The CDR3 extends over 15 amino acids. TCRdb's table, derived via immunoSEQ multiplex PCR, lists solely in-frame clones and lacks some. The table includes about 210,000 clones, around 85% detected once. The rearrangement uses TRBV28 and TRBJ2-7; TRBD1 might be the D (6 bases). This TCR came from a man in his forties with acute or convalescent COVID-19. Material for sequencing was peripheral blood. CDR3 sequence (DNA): TGTGCCAGCACCCCTTGGGCAGGGGCAGACTACGAGCAGTACTTC. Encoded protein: CASTPWAGADYEQYF. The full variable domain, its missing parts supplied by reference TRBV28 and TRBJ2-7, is DVKVTQSSRYLVKRTGEKVFLECVQDMDHENMFWYRQDPGLGLRLIYFSYDVKMKEKGDIPEGYSVSREKKERFSLILESASTNQTSMYLCASTPWAGADYEQYFGPGTRLTVT.